This passage covers 21 T cell receptor beta chains from one sample sequenced in a study of CD8 T cells in Susac syndrome. After extraction with the RNeasy kit, about 0.5 to 1 ug of the RNA was reverse transcribed using random hexamers. TCRdb processed the immunoSEQ multiplex PCR reads anew with MiXCR; each CDR3 protein has one entry. This sample carries about 140,000 distinct CDR3 sequences, approximately 93% of them seen once, and the ten largest clones take approximately 0.25%. The sequencing sample was made of CD8+ T cells from PBMCs. The receptor source for this set is a human donor in good health.

CDR3 residues: CASSASHSTVYEQYF. As DNA, the CDR3 is TGTGCCAGCAGCGCTTCCCACTCCACGGTGTACGAGCAGTACTTC. The chain joins TRBV9 to TRBJ2-7; D remains unclear. This CDR3 is built from 15 residues. Trimming stripped 3 bases from V and 4 bases from J, with 17 bases between. Germline CDR1 and CDR2: SGDLS and YYNGEE.

This rearrangement joins TRBV7-6 to TRBJ1-1, with D hard to call. Germline CDR1 is SGHVS and CDR2 is FNYEAQ. The germline V and J ends were trimmed by 4 bases and 1 base, with 7 bases remaining between them. This CDR3 is 13 amino acids long. The CDR3 region has the DNA TGTGCCAGCAGCTCAGAACCGAACACTGAAGCTTTCTTT. Residues: CASSSEPNTEAFF.

The gene calls are TRBV29-1 and TRBJ2-5; TRBD2 matches 7 bases. The CDR3 totals 15 residues. CDR1 and CDR2 (germline): SQVTM, ANQGSEA. The V segment lost 3 bases and the J segment 1 base; nucleotides outside the gene matches: 8. CDR3 sequence: CSVERLAETQETQYF. The DNA for the CDR3 is TGCAGCGTTGAGAGGCTAGCGGAGACCCAAGAGACCCAGTACTTC.

This clonotype was found once. This rearrangement joins TRBV28 to TRBJ2-2; D perhaps matches TRBD1 (6 bases). CDR1 is MDHEN and CDR2 is SYDVKM in the germline V gene. V gave up 2 bases and J gave up 6 bases, with 13 bases separating them. The CDR3 extends over 15 amino acids. The CDR3 is CASSLRQDGSGELFF. The CDR3 DNA reads as TGTGCCAGCAGTTTACGACAGGATGGCTCCGGGGAGCTGTTTTTT.

The chain uses TRBV4-3 and TRBJ1-1, with D unclear. This CDR3 is 14 amino acids long. Germline assignment: CDR1 LGHNA and CDR2 YSLEER. V was cut by 0 bases and J by 0 bases, with 5 bases left in between. As DNA, the CDR3 is TGCGCCAGCAGCCAAGAAGTCTTGAACACTGAAGCTTTCTTT. Protein: CASSQEVLNTEAFF.

The CDR3 DNA reads as TGTGCCAGCAGACGGACAGGCAATGAGCAGTTCTTC. Protein sequence: CASRRTGNEQFF. The rearrangement uses TRBV5-6 and TRBJ2-1; the match to TRBD1 covers 7 bases. V was clipped by 5 bases and J by 6 bases; unmatched bases: 2. Germline CDR1 SGHDT, CDR2 YYEEEE. The CDR3 extends over 12 amino acids.

The gene calls are TRBV29-1 and TRBJ2-3; TRBD2 aligns across 9 bases. The CDR3 consists of 14 residues. V shed 5 bases and J 4 bases; nucleotides not matched to a gene: 7. From germline, CDR1 is SQVTM and CDR2 ANQGSEA. The CDR3 is CSVFSGRGADTQYF. As DNA, the CDR3 is TGCAGCGTTTTTAGCGGGAGAGGGGCAGATACGCAGTATTTT.

The CDR3 bases are TGTGCCAGCAGCCTAAGACAGGGAGAGAACACTGAAGCTTTCTTT. Amino acid sequence: CASSLRQGENTEAFF. The chain has TRBV7-3 and TRBJ1-1, with 7 bases aligning to TRBD1. The CDR3 consists of 15 residues. CDR1 and CDR2 (germline): SGHTA, FQGTGA. With 5 bases clipped from V and 1 base from J, the junction kept 7 bases outside the gene matches.

This clonotype was seen repeatedly, ten times or more. The chain combines TRBV14 with TRBJ2-7; TRBD1 matches at 7 bases. CDR3 size: 12 residues. Germline V gives CDR1 SGHDN, CDR2 FVKESK. J gave up 3 bases and V 4 bases, and 0 bases lay outside the gene matches. The CDR3 protein is CASSPGGYEQYF. CDR3 coding DNA: TGTGCCAGCAGCCCAGGGGGCTACGAGCAGTACTTC.

This clonotype was picked up one time. The chain combines TRBV5-4 with TRBJ2-3; 8 bases fit TRBD1. V gave up 3 bases and J gave up 2 bases; unmatched junction bases: 8. This CDR3 has 16 residues. CDR1 is SGHNT and CDR2 is YYREEE in the germline V gene (reference sequence). In DNA form, the CDR3 reads TGTGCCAGCAGCTCGCCCGACAGGGGTTACACAGATACGCAGTATTTT. Protein: CASSSPDRGYTDTQYF.

The J gene is TRBJ2-7, the V gene TRBV27, with 7 bases lining up with TRBD2. Germline loops: CDR1 MNHEY, CDR2 SMNVEV (reference sequence). V was clipped by 6 bases and J by 4 bases; unmatched bases: 6. The CDR3 loop spans 13 amino acids. Here the CDR3 DNA reads TGTGCCAGCAGCGCTAGCGGCTCATACGAGCAGTACTTC. Protein product: CASSASGSYEQYF.

The rearrangement links TRBV29-1 to TRBJ2-1, with TRBD1 matching 10 bases. Germline CDR1 SQVTM, CDR2 ANQGSEA. The junction had 7 bases not matched to a gene; V was cut back by 5 bases and J by 0 bases. This CDR3 contains 16 residues. DNA for the CDR3: TGCAGCGTTACCGGGACAGGGGCTCTCTCCTACAATGAGCAGTTCTTC. This gives the protein CSVTGTGALSYNEQFF.

This clonotype was seen once. The V gene is TRBV27, the J gene TRBJ2-7; D perhaps matches TRBD2 (5 bases). Trimming took 1 base from V and 2 from J, leaving 12 bases between them. The CDR3 sequence is 15 residues long. Germline CDR1 MNHEY, CDR2 SMNVEV (reference sequence). The CDR3 loop is CASSLFGEYTYEQYF. CDR3 in DNA: TGTGCCAGCAGTTTATTCGGGGAGTACACCTACGAGCAGTACTTC.

This clonotype was counted a single time. The chain has TRBV27 and TRBJ2-5; the D gene is possibly TRBD1 (6 bases). Germline V CDR1 and CDR2: MNHEY, SMNVEV (reference sequence). The V and J ends lost 5 bases and 8 bases respectively, with 15 bases between them. This CDR3 region has 13 residues. In nucleotides, the CDR3 is TGTGCCAGCAGTCCGCAGGGGCCAGATACCCAGTACTTC. It translates to CASSPQGPDTQYF.

This sequence joins TRBV6-2 or TRBV6-3 and TRBJ2-1; D remains ambiguous. This CDR3 is 14 amino acids long. The V gene lost 7 bases and the J gene lost 2 bases, with 12 bases spanning the gap. Per germline, CDR1 MNHEY and CDR2 SVGEGT. CDR3 in amino acids: CASTIGTAYNEQFF. The CDR3 nucleotides read TGTGCCAGCACTATCGGCACAGCCTACAATGAGCAGTTCTTC.

The chain joins TRBV6-5 to TRBJ2-1, with D tentatively TRBD1 (6 bases). This CDR3 is built from 14 residues. CDR1 is MNHEY, CDR2 SVGAGI, per germline. V lost 4 bases and J lost 4, with 11 bases in between. This chain's CDR3 is CASSFADSYNEQFF. CDR3 in DNA: TGTGCCAGCAGTTTCGCGGACAGTTACAATGAGCAGTTCTTC.

The chain combines TRBV5-6 with TRBJ2-7, with 9 bases that match TRBD1. CDR1 and CDR2 (germline): SGHDT, YYEEEE. Unmatched junction bases numbered 8, after V lost 4 bases and J lost 3 bases. The CDR3 is made up of 15 amino acids. The CDR3 spells CASSPGGQGRYEQYF. The DNA for the CDR3 is TGTGCCAGCAGCCCGGGGGGACAGGGTCGCTACGAGCAGTACTTC.

The chain recombines TRBV7-9 with TRBJ1-1; D is ambiguous. This CDR3 has 14 amino acids. V shed 5 bases and J shed 4 bases, with 14 bases lying between them. CDR1 is SEHNR and CDR2 is FQNEAQ in the germline V gene (reference sequence). The CDR3 spells CASSHRESGTEAFF. In nucleotides, the CDR3 is TGTGCCAGCAGCCATAGGGAGTCGGGCACTGAAGCTTTCTTT.

This chain uses TRBV20-1 with TRBJ2-1; TRBD1 matches at 9 bases. V lost 3 bases and J lost 4; bases outside the gene matches: 4. Germline CDR1 reads DFQATT; CDR2 reads SNEGSKA (reference sequence). This CDR3 comprises 14 residues. The CDR3 here is CSASGQGTYNEQFF. Written as DNA, the CDR3 is TGCAGTGCTAGTGGACAGGGGACTTACAATGAGCAGTTCTTC.

The chain carries TRBV6-5 and TRBJ2-3; 9 bases align to TRBD2. Germline CDR1 and CDR2: MNHEY and SVGAGI. This CDR3 is built from 15 residues. Trimming took 8 bases from V and 2 from J; bases not matched to a gene: 8. This CDR3 is CASAIAGGVTDTQYF. The CDR3 DNA follows: TGTGCCAGCGCGATCGCGGGAGGGGTCACAGATACGCAGTATTTT.

For the CDR3, the DNA is TGTGCCAGCAGTGAAGCGCTTGGCCCTAATCAGCCCCAGCATTTT. It specifies CASSEALGPNQPQHF. The chain has TRBV2 and TRBJ1-5; D ambiguous. The germline V and J ends were trimmed by 0 bases and 4 bases, with 10 bases remaining between them. This CDR3 has 15 amino acids. Germline CDR1 reads SNHLY; CDR2 reads FYNNEI.